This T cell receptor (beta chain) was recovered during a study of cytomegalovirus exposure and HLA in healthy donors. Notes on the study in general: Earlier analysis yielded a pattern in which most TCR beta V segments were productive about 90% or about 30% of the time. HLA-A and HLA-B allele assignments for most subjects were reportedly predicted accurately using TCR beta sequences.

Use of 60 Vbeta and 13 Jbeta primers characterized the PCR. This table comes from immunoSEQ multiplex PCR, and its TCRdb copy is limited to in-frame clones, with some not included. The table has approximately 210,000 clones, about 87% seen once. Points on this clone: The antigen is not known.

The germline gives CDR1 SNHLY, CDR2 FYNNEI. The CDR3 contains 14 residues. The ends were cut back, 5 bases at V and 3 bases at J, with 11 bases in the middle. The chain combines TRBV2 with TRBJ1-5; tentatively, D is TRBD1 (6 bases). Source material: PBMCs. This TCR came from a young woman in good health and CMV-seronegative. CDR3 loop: CASSPQGNNQPQHF. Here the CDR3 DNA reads TGTGCCAGCAGTCCACAGGGCAACAATCAGCCCCAGCATTTT.